This T cell receptor (beta chain) is from a study of cytomegalovirus exposure and HLA in healthy donors. Study context: One earlier analysis, a look at roughly 180 million T cells, found some 100 million unique TCR beta sequences. Study findings and constraints: Prediction of most subjects' HLA-A and HLA-B alleles by TCR beta sequences was reportedly accurate. Roughly uniform depth of sequencing across donors was assumed in presence/absence analyses. Clonal expansion was found to be greater in HLA-associated TCR beta chains than in equally common others in a later analysis.

PCR involved 60 Vbeta and 13 Jbeta primers. Profiled with immunoSEQ multiplex PCR; TCRdb holds only in-frame clones, not every one. The top ten hold about an eighth of the sample, which has roughly 80,000 clones, about 70% seen once. About this clone: The antigen is not known. The junction shows a germline mismatch at one end, possibly a read error.

The CDR3 totals 15 residues. Per the germline V gene, CDR1 is SEHNR and CDR2 is FQNEAQ (reference sequence). This sequence originates from a male donor in good health and CMV-seropositive. The chain couples TRBV7-9 to TRBJ2-7; 11 positions agree with TRBD1. The sequencing sample was made of PBMCs. This chain's CDR3 is CSSSLAPGQGDEQYF. In DNA form, the CDR3 reads TGTTCCAGCAGCTTAGCTCCGGGACAGGGGGACGAGCAGTACTTC.